The 29 T cell receptor beta chains listed next were all sequenced from one sample in a study of blood T cell repertoires in COVID-19 (dated by TCRdb to the early 2020s). Receptor amplification or capture employed the immunoSEQ multiplex PCR assay. This is the immuneACCESS table as TCRdb keeps it, with only in-frame sequences that have V and J called. A part of the clones is gone; compared with another copy, unresolved V genes explain less than half, and the rest is unexplained. The sample data list over 350,000 clones, and 88% of these were observed just once. Clones ranked in the top ten supply 1.2% of the sample. The specimen sequenced was PBMCs or T cells enriched from blood (not recorded which). The receptors shown here come from a woman in her late teens or twenties who had recovered from COVID-19.

The V call is TRBV28, the J call TRBJ1-1; tentatively, D is TRBD1 (6 bases). The CDR3 is 14 residues long. V was pared by 1 base and J by 4 bases, with 10 bases between. The germline CDR1 and CDR2 sequences are MDHEN and SYDVKM. This chain's CDR3 is CASSLFPGVTEAFF. CDR3 sequence (DNA): TGTGCCAGCAGTTTATTTCCAGGGGTCACTGAAGCTTTCTTT.

The V and J genes are TRBV18 and TRBJ2-7, with D possibly matching TRBD1 (6 bases). This CDR3 contains 15 residues. The ends were cut back, 3 bases at V and 3 bases at J, with 15 bases in the middle. CDR1 is KGHSH and CDR2 is LQKENI in the germline V gene. The CDR3, as DNA: TGTGCCAGCTCACCTGACAGGTCGAGGCTCTACGAGCAGTACTTC. It yields the protein CASSPDRSRLYEQYF.

The chain combines TRBV11-3 with TRBJ2-7; possible D gene TRBD2, 7 bases. Per germline, CDR1 SGHNT and CDR2 YENEEA. The CDR3 runs 12 residues. The V gene lost 5 bases and the J gene lost 11 bases, with 16 bases spanning the gap. As DNA, the CDR3 is TGTGCCAGCAGCAAGGGGGGGGCTGAAAAGTACTTC. Translation gives CASSKGGAEKYF.

The rearrangement joins TRBV28 to TRBJ2-1, with TRBD1 matching over 10 bases. The CDR3 sequence is 16 residues long. Germline-derived CDR1 and CDR2 are MDHEN and SYDVKM. V shed 5 bases and J 6 bases; nucleotides not matched to a gene: 10. As DNA, the CDR3 is TGTGCCAGCAGTCTCCAGGGACAGGGGAAGGGCAATGAGCAGTTCTTC. It codes for CASSLQGQGKGNEQFF.

The rearrangement joins TRBV3-1 (or the pseudogene TRBV3-2) to TRBJ2-1; weak D call: TRBD2 (6 bases). There are 17 residues in the CDR3. Germline-derived CDR1 and CDR2 are LGHDT and YNNKEL (reference sequence). The germline V and J ends were trimmed by 1 base and 1 base, with 14 bases remaining between them. This CDR3 reads CASSQARGRGSYNEQFF. The CDR3 DNA is TGTGCCAGCAGCCAAGCCCGCGGGCGGGGATCCTACAATGAGCAGTTCTTC.

This chain joins TRBV5-1 and TRBJ1-3; 8 bases are shared with TRBD1. Trimming removed 4 bases from V and 0 bases from J; junction bases left unmatched: 9. The germline CDR1 and CDR2 sequences are SGHRS and YFSETQ. This CDR3 spans 17 amino acids. In nucleotides, the CDR3 is TGCGCCAGCAGCCTTACGACAGGGGCGCTCTCTGGAAACACCATATATTTT. This sequence encodes CASSLTTGALSGNTIYF.

The chain recombines TRBV5-1 with TRBJ2-3, with a possible D match to TRBD1 (5 bases). Trimming removed 3 bases from V and 5 bases from J, with 10 bases in between. The CDR3 loop spans 13 amino acids. In germline, CDR1 is SGHRS, CDR2 YFSETQ. CDR3 in DNA: TGCGCCAGCAGCTGGGTCACAGGAGATACGCAGTATTTT. It codes for CASSWVTGDTQYF.

This chain uses TRBV19 with TRBJ1-2; D is ambiguous. The CDR3 length is 13 residues. Between the trimmed V and J ends, which lost 4 bases and 6 bases, there was a span of 12 bases. Germline CDR1 LNHDA, CDR2 SQIVND (reference sequence). The CDR3 reads CASSTRNRDGYTF. CDR3 DNA: TGTGCCAGTAGTACGAGGAACCGAGATGGCTACACCTTC.

The chain employs TRBV6-5 and TRBJ2-3, with 8 positions matching TRBD2. Germline loops: CDR1 MNHEY, CDR2 SVGAGI. The CDR3 totals 15 residues. Losses at the gene ends were 8 bases for V and 2 bases for J; bases not matched to a gene: 9. CDR3 sequence: CASWSGGLITDTQYF. CDR3 in DNA: TGTGCCAGCTGGAGCGGGGGCCTTATCACAGATACGCAGTATTTT.

The chain links TRBV6-5 to TRBJ1-2, with a weak D call TRBD1 (6 bases). The germline V and J ends were trimmed by 8 bases and 4 bases, with 14 bases remaining between them. This CDR3 is 13 amino acids long. Looked up from germline, CDR1 is MNHEY and CDR2 is SVGAGI. For the CDR3, the DNA is TGTGCCAGCTTACAGGGATTGGCCTATGGCTACACCTTC. It is translated as CASLQGLAYGYTF.

The J gene is TRBJ1-3, the V gene TRBV6-5; TRBD1 might be the D (6 bases). V lost 6 bases to trimming and J lost 2 bases, with 14 bases between them. The CDR3 is made up of 15 amino acids. In germline, CDR1 is MNHEY, CDR2 SVGAGI. DNA for the CDR3: TGTGCCAGCAGACCCGCGGCAGGGGCTGGAAACACCATATATTTT. Translating gives CASRPAAGAGNTIYF.

V usage is TRBV19 and J usage is TRBJ1-6; 11 bases map to TRBD1. In germline, CDR1 is LNHDA, CDR2 SQIVND (reference sequence). The V segment lost 3 bases and the J segment 9 bases; nucleotides outside the gene matches: 1. This CDR3 contains 14 residues. CDR3 in amino acids: CASSMGTGGSPLHF. The CDR3 DNA reads as TGTGCCAGTAGTATGGGGACAGGGGGTTCACCCCTCCACTTT.

This sequence joins TRBV5-4 and TRBJ2-3, with D maybe TRBD1 (5 bases). The V end was cut by 1 base, the J end by 2 bases, with 26 bases between. The germline V gene encodes CDR1 SGHNT and CDR2 YYREEE (reference sequence). CDR3 length: 20 amino acids. The CDR3 sequence: CASSLSPMSLGQRDTDTQYF. In DNA form, the CDR3 reads TGTGCCAGCAGCTTGTCCCCGATGTCCCTTGGACAAAGAGACACAGATACGCAGTATTTT.

V gene TRBV7-9 combines with J gene TRBJ2-2; D may be TRBD1 (6 bases). The CDR3 is 16 residues long. Germline V lookup: CDR1 SEHNR, CDR2 FQNEAQ (reference sequence). The ends were cut back, 4 bases at V and 3 bases at J, with 15 bases in the middle. The CDR3 protein is CASSSSTGLYTGELFF. The CDR3 bases are TGTGCCAGCAGCTCCTCGACAGGACTGTACACCGGGGAGCTGTTTTTT.

J is TRBJ1-1 and V is TRBV20-1; D not certain. Looked up from germline, CDR1 is DFQATT and CDR2 is SNEGSKA (reference sequence). V gave up 6 bases and J gave up 6 bases, with 11 bases separating them. The CDR3 runs 11 residues. The CDR3 bases are TGCAGTGCAGGCTACGGGGCTGAAGCTTTCTTT. The encoded protein is CSAGYGAEAFF.

The chain employs TRBV2 and TRBJ1-1, with D possibly matching TRBD1 (5 bases). V lost 2 bases to trimming and J lost 6 bases, with 16 bases between them. This CDR3 spans 15 amino acids. In germline, CDR1 is SNHLY, CDR2 FYNNEI. This CDR3 is CASSERPGRRAEAFF. The CDR3 nucleotides are TGTGCCAGCAGTGAAAGGCCAGGGCGACGGGCTGAAGCTTTCTTT.

CDR3 nucleotides: TGTGCCGGCCAAAGCGGGGAACCTTACAATGAGCAGTTCTTC. It specifies CAGQSGEPYNEQFF. V is TRBV10-3 and J is TRBJ2-1, with 7 positions matching TRBD2. CDR3 size: 14 residues. J gave up 4 bases and V 11 bases, and 11 bases lay outside the gene matches. CDR1 is ENHRY, CDR2 SYGVKD, per germline.

The V call is TRBV2, the J call TRBJ2-7, with D possibly TRBD2 on 5 matching bases. This CDR3 has 12 residues. Germline V gene data show CDR1 as SNHLY and CDR2 as FYNNEI. Trimming stripped 4 bases from V and 12 bases from J, with 16 bases between. DNA for the CDR3: TGTGCCAGCAGTGGAGAGGGCGTCTCGCCGTACTTC. It is translated as CASSGEGVSPYF.

This clone was observed a few times. This sequence joins TRBV6-4 and TRBJ1-2, with D perhaps matching TRBD1 (5 bases). The V end lost 3 bases, the J end lost 4 bases, and 9 bases lay between the germline ends. The V gene's germline CDR1 is MRHNA and CDR2 SNTAGT. This CDR3 comprises 13 residues. This CDR3 reads CASSEGDSYGYTF. The CDR3 bases are TGTGCCAGCAGTGAGGGGGACTCCTATGGCTACACCTTC.

This clone has just one count. The genes are TRBV5-1 and TRBJ1-1, with D tentatively TRBD1 (5 bases). The CDR3 loop spans 14 amino acids. Trimming took 1 base from V and 3 from J, leaving 10 bases between them. Germline-derived CDR1 and CDR2 are SGHRS and YFSETQ. DNA for the CDR3: TGCGCCAGCAGCTTGTACGGGGGGTACACTGAAGCTTTCTTT. Translating it yields CASSLYGGYTEAFF.

The chain recombines TRBV6-1 with TRBJ2-6; possible D gene TRBD1, 5 bases. The germline gives CDR1 MNHNS, CDR2 SASEGT. CDR3 length: 15 residues. V was trimmed by 2 bases and J by 2 bases, leaving 7 bases between them. CDR3 coding DNA: TGTGCCAGCAGTGAACTGACAGCTGGGGCCAACGTCCTGACTTTC. Protein sequence: CASSELTAGANVLTF.

Of note for this clone: One end of the junction is discordant with germline, which a read error may explain. The V and J genes are TRBV7-7 and TRBJ2-2; TRBD2 matches 12 bases. This CDR3 region has 18 residues. Per germline, CDR1 SSHAT and CDR2 FNYEAQ (reference sequence). CDR3 protein: CASSLAPPSGGDTGELFF. The CDR3 bases are TGTGCTAGCAGCTTAGCCCCCCCTAGCGGGGGGGACACCGGGGAGCTGTTTTTT. The variable domain in full, with the rest retrieved from reference TRBV7-7 and TRBJ2-2, is GAGVSQSPRYKVTKRGQDVTLRCDPISSHATLYWYQQALGQGPEFLTYFNYEAQPDKSGLPSDRFSAERPEGSISTLTIQRTEQRDSAMYRCASSLAPPSGGDTGELFFGEGSRLTVL.

The chain joins TRBV15 to TRBJ1-5; 7 nucleotides align to TRBD1. Germline V lookup: CDR1 LNHNV, CDR2 YYDKDF (reference sequence). The trim removed 6 bases at V and 6 bases at J, leaving 8 bases unmatched. The CDR3 contains 14 residues. CDR3 DNA sequence: TGTGCCACCAGAGCGACAGGGTCGGGTCAGCCCCAGCATTTT. This sequence encodes CATRATGSGQPQHF.

The gene calls are TRBV13 and TRBJ1-6, with D perhaps TRBD1 (6 bases). CDR1 is PRHDT, CDR2 FYEKMQ, per germline (reference sequence). Trimming pared 0 bases from V and 10 bases from J, leaving 10 bases between. CDR3 length: 14 residues. The DNA of the CDR3 is TGTGCCAGCAGCTTAGGAGGGGGTGGCTCACCCCTCCACTTT. Its protein product is CASSLGGGGSPLHF.

The chain uses TRBV7-9 and TRBJ1-1; D is undetermined. The CDR3 runs to 16 residues. The germline V and J ends were trimmed by 1 base and 3 bases, with 15 bases remaining between them. Looked up from germline, CDR1 is SEHNR and CDR2 is FQNEAQ (reference sequence). The CDR3 nucleotides read TGTGCCAGCAGCTTAGGCCCCCCGGGTGATGACACTGAAGCTTTCTTT. Protein: CASSLGPPGDDTEAFF.

The V and J genes are TRBV28 and TRBJ1-5, with D perhaps TRBD1 (6 bases). V gave up 10 bases and J gave up 0 bases, with 13 bases separating them. The CDR3 totals 14 residues. Per germline, CDR1 MDHEN and CDR2 SYDVKM. CDR3 in amino acids: CATSGQLSNQPQHF. The CDR3 bases are TGTGCCACCTCCGGACAGCTTAGCAATCAGCCCCAGCATTTT.

About this clone itself: A junction boundary mismatches the germline segment, possibly from a read error. The CDR3 DNA reads as TGTGCTAGCAGCTCCGCGGCAGACACTGAAGCTTTCTTT. This codes for CASSSAADTEAFF. The rearrangement links TRBV7-7 to TRBJ1-1, with D unclear. The V gene's germline CDR1 is SSHAT and CDR2 FNYEAQ (reference sequence). This CDR3 spans 13 amino acids.

V usage is TRBV9 and J usage is TRBJ2-1, with 12 positions matching TRBD2. J gave up 9 bases and V 3 bases, and 7 bases lay outside the gene matches. Germline V gene data show CDR1 as SGDLS and CDR2 as YYNGEE. The CDR3 covers 15 residues. The CDR3 DNA reads TGTGCCAGCAGCGCGGTGCTAGCGGGGGGGCTTGAGCAGTTCTTC. It is translated as CASSAVLAGGLEQFF.

Concerning this clone: Because the CDR3's place on the DNA is in doubt, the DNA is left out and the CDR3 is given as listed by TCRdb. The chain links TRBV21-1 to TRBJ2-4; TRBD2, the D gene given by the table, was not confirmed from the DNA. TRBV21-1 is classified as a pseudogene. 15 amino acids form the CDR3, both terminal residues included. The CDR3 is CASGVFGGGANIQYF.